The rows below give T cell receptor beta chains drawn from one sample of a study of CD8+ T cells in alopecia areata. The table came from immunoSEQ multiplex PCR; TCRdb's copy has only in-frame clones and leaves some out. The sample contains 200,000 to 250,000 clones, about three fifths of which appear only once. Specimen: CD4+ T cells sorted from blood, collected at week 0. The receptors shown here come from a human donor with alopecia areata. The CDR3 runs from the conserved cysteine through the conserved F or W. D genes are given only for firm matches. Clone sizes are given selectively: once, few, many, or a class where the clone is expanded.

>TRBJ1-1|TRBV5-4|NA|few
CASSLWQGDTEAFF
TGTGCCAGCAGCTTGTGGCAGGGTGACACTGAAGCTTTCTTT
>TRBJ2-7|TRBV10-3|NA|NA
CAISAYTEQYF
TGTGCCATCAGCGCGTATACCGAGCAGTACTTC
>TRBJ2-3|TRBV30|NA|NA
CAWREGRGADTQYF
TGTGCCTGGAGGGAGGGCCGTGGGGCAGATACGCAGTATTTT
>TRBJ1-4|TRBV25-1|NA|NA
CDPAAGEKLFF
TGTGACCCAGCCGCGGGGGAAAAACTGTTTTTT
>TRBJ1-2|TRBV4-1|NA|few
CASSQAPGLDYGYTF
TGCGCCAGCAGCCAAGCCCCAGGACTGGACTATGGCTACACCTTC
>TRBJ2-3|TRBV11-3|NA|NA
CASSPGTGTGTDTQYF
TGTGCCAGCAGCCCAGGCACGGGAACGGGGACAGATACGCAGTATTTT
>TRBJ1-5|TRBV27|NA|NA
CASSLLFQGRFQPQHF
TGTGCCAGCAGTTTACTCTTCCAGGGACGATTTCAGCCCCAGCATTTT
>TRBJ2-7|TRBV5-1|NA|NA
CASSPSSQSFYEQYF
TGCGCCAGCAGCCCCTCCTCTCAGTCGTTCTACGAGCAGTACTTC
>TRBJ1-2|TRBV19|NA|NA
CASSETLGSGGYTF
TGTGCCAGTAGTGAGACTTTGGGGAGTGGAGGCTACACCTTC
>TRBJ1-2|TRBV7-9|NA|NA
CASSPQGGSGYTF
TGTGCCAGCAGCCCACAAGGGGGAAGTGGCTACACCTTC
>TRBJ2-5|TRBV5-1|NA|NA
CASSSQGRNQETQYF
TGCGCCAGCAGCTCACAGGGGAGGAACCAAGAGACCCAGTACTTC
>TRBJ2-7|TRBV30|NA|few
CAWSFYPRGHEQYF
TGTGCCTGGAGTTTTTACCCCCGGGGGCACGAGCAGTACTTC
>TRBJ2-7|TRBV18|TRBD1|NA
CASSPASGGLSYEQYF
TGTGCCAGCTCACCAGCCTCAGGGGGCTTAAGCTACGAGCAGTACTTC
>TRBJ2-7|TRBV14|NA|NA
CASSQGVAYEQYF
TGTGCCAGCAGCCAGGGGGTGGCCTACGAGCAGTACTTC
>TRBJ2-3|TRBV2|NA|NA
CASRRTDTQYF
TGTGCCAGCCGGAGGACCGATACGCAGTATTTT